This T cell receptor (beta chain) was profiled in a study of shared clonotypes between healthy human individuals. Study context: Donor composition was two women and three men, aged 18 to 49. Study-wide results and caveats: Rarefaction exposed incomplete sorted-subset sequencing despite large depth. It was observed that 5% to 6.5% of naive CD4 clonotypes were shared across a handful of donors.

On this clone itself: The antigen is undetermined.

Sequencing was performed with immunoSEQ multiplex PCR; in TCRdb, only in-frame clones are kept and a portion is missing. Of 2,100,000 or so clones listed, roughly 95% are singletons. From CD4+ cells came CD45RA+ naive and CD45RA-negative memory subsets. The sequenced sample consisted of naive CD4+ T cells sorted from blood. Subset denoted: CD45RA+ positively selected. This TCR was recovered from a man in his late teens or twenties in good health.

Written as DNA, the CDR3 is TGCGCCAGCAGTAATACAGGGAGCGGGGCCAACGTCCTGACTTTC. Translating it yields CASSNTGSGANVLTF. The chain is built from TRBV5-1 and TRBJ2-6, with a weak D call TRBD1 (6 bases). This CDR3 has 15 residues. In germline, CDR1 is SGHRS, CDR2 YFSETQ. Trimming pared 5 bases from V and 4 bases from J, leaving 13 bases between.